The rows below give T cell receptor beta chains drawn from one sample of a study of T cells in tuberculosis. Profiling relied on immunoSEQ multiplex PCR, and the TCRdb table lists in-frame clones only, not all of them. In the table there are 20,000 to 25,000 clones, over 75% of which are singletons. The sample consisted of PBMCs, taken at tuberculosis diagnosis. The source of these receptors is an adult with tuberculosis. Each CDR3 is given with its conserved first and last residue. The D gene is left open where the match is weak. Size values are once, few and many counts, or a class for expanded clones, and some rows have none.

D	V	J	size	CDR3	DNA
TRBD2	TRBV2	TRBJ2-7	NA	CASGAGAYEQYF	TGTGCCAGCGGAGCGGGGGCCTACGAGCAGTACTTC
NA	TRBV2	TRBJ2-6	medium-sized	CASSPRLGDLPVLTF	TGTGCCAGCAGTCCCCGACTAGGGGATCTTCCCGTCCTGACTTTC
TRBD1	TRBV7-3	TRBJ2-1	NA	CASSLDRGVHNEQFF	TGTGCCAGCAGCTTGGACAGGGGAGTTCACAATGAGCAGTTCTTC
NA	TRBV5-3	TRBJ1-1	NA	CADGGRWDTEAFF	TGTGCCGACGGGGGGCGTTGGGACACTGAAGCTTTCTTT
NA	TRBV2	TRBJ2-7	NA	CASSTRRDQQYF	TGTGCCAGCAGTACGCGCAGGGATCAGCAGTACTTC
NA	TRBV10-3	TRBJ1-1	NA	CAITQTEGTEAFF	TGTGCCATCACCCAAACAGAAGGCACTGAAGCTTTCTTT
TRBD2	TRBV5-1	TRBJ2-5	NA	CASSPEVVAGGETQYF	TGCGCCAGCAGCCCTGAGGTAGTAGCGGGAGGTGAGACCCAGTACTTC
TRBD1	TRBV7-3	TRBJ1-1	few	CASSSTGTGGTEAFF	TGTGCCAGCAGCTCGACCGGGACAGGGGGCACTGAAGCTTTCTTT
NA	TRBV4-1	TRBJ2-1	NA	CASSQEQGDSYNEQFF	TGCGCCAGCAGCCAAGAGCAGGGTGACTCCTACAATGAGCAGTTCTTC
NA	TRBV5-5	TRBJ1-1	NA	CASSLWVRENTEAFF	TGTGCCAGCAGCCTCTGGGTGAGGGAAAACACTGAAGCTTTCTTT
TRBD2	TRBV15	TRBJ2-2	once	CATSKTSGTLTGELFF	TGTGCCACCAGCAAGACTAGCGGGACCCTCACCGGGGAGCTGTTTTTT
NA	TRBV6-1	TRBJ1-1	NA	CASRLQGSGIAEAFF	TGTGCCAGCAGGCTACAGGGTTCGGGGATCGCTGAAGCTTTCTTT
TRBD1	TRBV29-1	TRBJ1-4	once	CSVDFRGQEKLFF	TGCAGCGTTGATTTCAGGGGGCAGGAAAAACTGTTTTTT
TRBD1	TRBV6-1	TRBJ1-4	NA	CASSGQAINEKLFF	TGTGCCAGCAGCGGACAGGCGATTAATGAAAAACTGTTTTTT
TRBD1	TRBV7-9	TRBJ1-1	NA	CASSPDRGLYTEAFF	TGTGCCAGCAGCCCGGACAGGGGGCTCTACACTGAAGCTTTCTTT
NA	TRBV19	TRBJ2-1	NA	CASSIEDSSYNEQFF	TGTGCCAGTAGTATTGAAGACAGCTCCTACAATGAGCAGTTCTTC
TRBD1	TRBV9	TRBJ1-1	NA	CASNRQGANTEAFF	TGTGCCAGCAACCGACAGGGGGCGAACACTGAAGCTTTCTTT
TRBD1	TRBV29-1	TRBJ1-1	NA	CSVLTGGATEAFF	TGCAGCGTCCTGACAGGGGGAGCCACTGAAGCTTTCTTT
TRBD2	TRBV6-1	TRBJ2-7	NA	CASSDLRGLAGEGNEQYF	TGTGCCAGCAGTGACCTCCGGGGACTAGCGGGGGAGGGCAACGAGCAGTACTTC
TRBD2	TRBV18	TRBJ2-3	once	CASSPRISGTSGGPNTDTQYF	TGTGCCAGCTCACCTCGAATATCCGGGACTAGCGGGGGCCCGAACACAGATACGCAGTATTTT
NA	TRBV19	TRBJ1-6	NA	CASSIGGYSYNSPLHF	TGTGCCAGTAGTATTGGCGGATACTCCTATAATTCACCCCTCCACTTT
NA	TRBV9	TRBJ2-7	NA	CASSKTGSSYEQYF	TGTGCCAGCAGCAAGACGGGGAGCTCCTACGAGCAGTACTTC
NA	TRBV7-8	TRBJ1-6	NA	CASSLEDSNQYSPLHF	TGTGCCAGCAGCTTAGAAGACAGTAATCAATATTCACCCCTCCACTTT
NA	TRBV4-2	TRBJ1-2	once	CASSQEGEYGYTF	TGTGCCAGCAGCCAAGAGGGAGAGTATGGCTACACCTTC
TRBD1	TRBV11-2	TRBJ1-1	NA	CASSLGEWGQGGTEAFF	TGTGCCAGCAGCTTAGGCGAATGGGGACAGGGAGGCACTGAAGCTTTCTTT
TRBD1	TRBV30	TRBJ2-7	NA	CAWDRVTTYEQYF	TGTGCCTGGGACAGGGTTACCACCTACGAGCAGTACTTC
NA	TRBV7-9	TRBJ2-4	NA	CASSPLGENIQYF	TGTGCCAGCAGCCCCCTCGGGGAAAACATTCAGTACTTC
NA	TRBV7-6	TRBJ1-4	NA	CASSLSPRGRVNEKLFF	TGTGCCAGCAGCTTATCTCCTCGAGGGCGTGTTAATGAAAAACTGTTTTTT
NA	TRBV28	TRBJ1-5	NA	CASSLGQGFRQPQHF	TGTGCCAGCAGTTTAGGGCAGGGATTCCGCCAGCCCCAGCATTTT
NA	TRBV5-4	TRBJ1-1	NA	CASSPTATEAFF	TGTGCCAGCAGCCCTACTGCTACTGAAGCTTTCTTT
TRBD1	TRBV28	TRBJ2-7	NA	CASSWGTGLTYEQYF	TGTGCCAGCAGTTGGGGGACAGGGCTTACCTACGAGCAGTACTTC
NA	TRBV13	TRBJ1-2	NA	CASSSPHGPRGYTF	TGTGCCAGCAGCTCCCCCCATGGTCCGAGGGGCTACACCTTC
NA	TRBV6-1	TRBJ2-7	NA	CASSFGLLLNF	TGTGCCAGCAGCTTCGGACTCCTCCTGAACTTC
TRBD1	TRBV27	TRBJ1-5	NA	CASSVTGGGNQPQHF	TGTGCCAGCAGCGTAACAGGGGGGGGCAATCAGCCCCAGCATTTT
TRBD1	TRBV5-1	TRBJ2-2	NA	CASSYGTALNTGELFF	TGCGCCAGCAGCTACGGGACAGCGTTGAACACCGGGGAGCTGTTTTTT
NA	TRBV7-8	TRBJ2-1	NA	CASSRTVDSYNEQFF	TGTGCCAGCAGCAGGACTGTCGACTCCTACAATGAGCAGTTCTTC
TRBD1	TRBV6-5	TRBJ1-2	NA	CASSSRDRGNYGYTF	TGTGCCAGCAGTAGCCGGGACAGGGGGAACTATGGCTACACCTTC